The 17 T cell receptor beta chains below all came from one sample that was sequenced in a study of shared clonotypes between healthy human individuals. TCRdb keeps only in-frame clones here, not all; method: immunoSEQ multiplex PCR. The sample records about a million clones, approximately 77% being singletons. The sample comprised memory CD4+ T cells from PBMCs. Documented subset: CD45RA-negative fraction. These receptors originate from a man between 18 and 35 years old in good health. Some clones in this sample may be carry-over from other donors' samples.

The chain carries TRBV7-2 and TRBJ1-1; D is undetermined. CDR1 and CDR2 from the germline V gene are SGHTA and FQGNSA. Between the trimmed V and J ends, which lost 4 bases and 4 bases, there was a span of 10 bases. CDR3 length: 13 amino acids. The DNA of the CDR3 is TGTGCCAGCAGCTCCTTTGGGCCCACTGAAGCTTTCTTT. It specifies CASSSFGPTEAFF. Full variable domain (remainder filled in from reference TRBV7-2 and TRBJ1-1): GAGVSQSPSNKVTEKGKDVELRCDPISGHTALYWYRQSLGQGLEFLIYFQGNSAPDKSGLPSDRFSAERTGGSVSTLTIQRTQQEDSAVYLCASSSFGPTEAFFGQGTRLTVV.

V gene TRBV6-1 combines with J gene TRBJ1-1; D ambiguous. Trimming pared 0 bases from V and 0 bases from J, leaving 8 bases between. The germline CDR1 and CDR2 sequences are MNHNS and SASEGT. This CDR3 region has 15 residues. For the CDR3, the DNA is TGTGCCAGCAGTGAAGCGGGCGGGTTGAACACTGAAGCTTTCTTT. Translated: CASSEAGGLNTEAFF.

This clone appeared once. This rearrangement joins TRBV4-2 to TRBJ2-7, with TRBD2 matching over 10 bases. The CDR3 runs to 15 residues. Germline CDR1 is LGHNA and CDR2 is YNFKEQ. The V segment lost 0 bases and the J segment 5 bases; nucleotides outside the gene matches: 4. The CDR3 here is CASSQDWLAGDEQYF. The DNA for the CDR3 is TGTGCCAGCAGCCAAGATTGGCTAGCGGGAGACGAGCAGTACTTC.

This clone was observed once. This chain joins TRBV19 and TRBJ1-1; unclear D gene. The CDR3 is 13 amino acids. The germline V gene encodes CDR1 LNHDA and CDR2 SQIVND (reference sequence). Trimming took 8 bases from V and 0 from J, leaving 10 bases between them. CDR3 residues: CASGLPVNTEAFF. CDR3 in DNA: TGTGCCAGTGGATTGCCGGTGAACACTGAAGCTTTCTTT. Together with reference TRBV19 and TRBJ1-1, the CDR3 gives the full variable domain: DGGITQSPKYLFRKEGQNVTLSCEQNLNHDAMYWYRQDPGQGLRLIYYSQIVNDFQKGDIAEGYSVSREKKESFPLTVTSAQKNPTAFYLCASGLPVNTEAFFGQGTRLTVV.

This clone was counted ten times or more. This chain connects TRBV28 to TRBJ1-2; 7 nucleotides line up with TRBD1. CDR1 and CDR2 from the germline V gene are MDHEN and SYDVKM. The CDR3 covers 14 residues. Trimming at V came to 4 bases and at J to 6 bases, leaving 8 bases not matched to a gene. In nucleotides, the CDR3 is TGTGCCAGCAGTTCTCTGACAGGGCTCCATGGCTACACCTTC. This translates into CASSSLTGLHGYTF.

In regard to this clone: An end of the junction differs from the germline gene, which may be a read error. The chain employs TRBV6-5 and TRBJ1-5; TRBD1 aligns across 7 bases. The CDR3 loop spans 15 amino acids. Germline loops: CDR1 MNHEY, CDR2 SVGAGI. The chain's CDR3 is CASRLRDSSYQPQHF. The CDR3 DNA is TGTGCCAGCAGGCTCAGGGACAGTAGCTATCAGCCCCAGCATTTT.

This clone has only one observation. The chain joins TRBV6-1 to TRBJ1-6, with D possibly TRBD1 on 5 matching bases. The CDR3 sequence is 16 residues long. With 2 bases removed from V and 9 bases from J, the gap between germline ends came to 17 bases. The germline V gene encodes CDR1 MNHNS and CDR2 SASEGT. The CDR3 DNA reads as TGTGCCAGCAGTGAAAGCCCGGGGGGTGCAAGTTCACCCCTCCACTTT. It codes for CASSESPGGASSPLHF.

The rearrangement joins TRBV5-1 to TRBJ2-7, with 11 bases fitting TRBD2. CDR1 and CDR2 (germline): SGHRS, YFSETQ. The J segment lost 4 bases and the V segment lost 4 bases, leaving 7 bases of the junction unmatched. The CDR3 totals 15 residues. CDR3 DNA sequence: TGCGCCAGCAGCCCGAGGGGGACTAGCGGTTACGAGCAGTACTTC. As protein: CASSPRGTSGYEQYF.

There are a few counts of this clone. V and J are TRBV7-3 and TRBJ2-5; D remains ambiguous. Germline V gene data show CDR1 as SGHTA and CDR2 as FQGTGA. The CDR3 is 13 residues long. V lost 11 bases and J lost 1, with 14 bases in between. The chain's CDR3 is CASAVGTQETQYF. CDR3 bases: TGTGCCTCCGCAGTGGGTACCCAAGAGACCCAGTACTTC.

The DNA of the CDR3 is TGTGCCAGCAGCCTCCCCGGGGGATACGGAAACACCATATATTTT. Protein: CASSLPGGYGNTIYF. V is TRBV28 and J is TRBJ1-3; maybe TRBD1 (5 bases). Trimming stripped 6 bases from V and 4 bases from J, with 16 bases between. CDR1 and CDR2 (germline): MDHEN, SYDVKM. This CDR3 spans 15 amino acids.

The chain joins TRBV10-1 to TRBJ2-4, with D perhaps being TRBD1 or TRBD2 (5 bases each). The CDR3 is 12 amino acids. With 4 bases removed from V and 8 bases from J, the gap between germline ends came to 9 bases. Germline V gene sequence: CDR1 WNHNN, CDR2 SYGVQD (reference sequence). The CDR3 coding sequence is TGCGCCAGCAGTGGGGACGGGGACATTCAGTACTTC. It yields the protein CASSGDGDIQYF.

This clone was seen ten or more times. The CDR3 reads CASTLGWDTGSETQYF. In nucleotides, the CDR3 is TGTGCCAGCACCTTGGGGTGGGATACTGGGTCGGAGACCCAGTACTTC. This chain connects TRBV28 to TRBJ2-5; D remains ambiguous. The V end lost 7 bases, the J end lost 5 bases, and 23 bases lay between the germline ends. The CDR3 is 16 residues long. Germline V CDR1 and CDR2: MDHEN, SYDVKM.

A remark on this clone: Distinct nucleotide sequences in the sample also encode this CDR3. J is TRBJ1-1 and V is TRBV18; 8 bases are a match to TRBD1. CDR1 KGHSH and CDR2 LQKENI come from the germline V gene. The length of the CDR3 is 14 residues. With V trimmed by 6 bases and J by 1 base, 4 bases remained unmatched. In nucleotides, the CDR3 is TGTGCCAGCTCTCCCGGGACAGGGAACACTGAAGCTTTCTTT. Protein sequence: CASSPGTGNTEAFF.

The rearrangement links TRBV5-4 to TRBJ1-5; 8 bases are a match to TRBD1. The V and J ends lost 0 bases and 4 bases, in that order; junction bases with no gene match: 6. The germline V gene encodes CDR1 SGHNT and CDR2 YYREEE (reference sequence). This CDR3 spans 16 amino acids. The CDR3 protein is CASSLAPGTGNQPQHF. The CDR3 DNA is TGTGCCAGCAGCTTGGCTCCCGGGACAGGTAATCAGCCCCAGCATTTT. The variable domain in full, completed from reference TRBV5-4 and TRBJ1-5, reads ETGVTQSPTHLIKTRGQQVTLRCSSQSGHNTVSWYQQALGQGPQFIFQYYREEENGRGNFPPRFSGLQFPNYSSELNVNALELDDSALYLCASSLAPGTGNQPQHFGDGTRLSIL.

Of note for this clone: A read error may produce the germline difference seen at one junction end. The chain recombines TRBV4-3 with TRBJ2-2; no definite D call. This CDR3 has 14 amino acids. Germline CDR1 LGHNA, CDR2 YSLEER. The CDR3 is CASRQVVGSGELFF. CDR3 sequence (DNA): TGCGCCAGCAGACAAGTTGTCGGATCCGGGGAGCTGTTTTTT.

This clone was recorded a few times. The chain links TRBV5-6 to TRBJ2-1; D uncertain. The CDR3 loop spans 16 amino acids. V lost 0 bases and J 0 bases, leaving 10 bases between the germline ends. CDR1 is SGHDT and CDR2 is YYEEEE in the germline V gene. The CDR3 spells CASSLAAFLSYNEQFF. CDR3 sequence (DNA): TGTGCCAGCAGCTTGGCAGCGTTCCTCTCCTACAATGAGCAGTTCTTC.

The table lists this clone with a count of one. The CDR3 loop reads CASSWSGRSSYNEQFF. In nucleotides, the CDR3 is TGTGCCAGCAGCTGGAGCGGGAGGAGCTCCTACAATGAGCAGTTCTTC. The V call is TRBV7-8, the J call TRBJ2-1; 9 bases are shared with TRBD2. With 4 bases clipped from V and 0 bases from J, the junction kept 4 bases outside the gene matches. The length of the CDR3 is 16 residues. CDR1 is SGHVS and CDR2 is FQNEAQ in the germline V gene.